This TCR beta chain was found in a study of cytomegalovirus exposure and HLA in healthy donors. Study-wide results and caveats: It was likely that a cluster of highly shared sequence variants was a sequencing artifact. A later analysis showed HLA-associated TCR beta chains outstripping equally common others in clonal expansion.

The CDR3 has 15 residues. The J segment lost 7 bases and the V segment lost 2 bases, leaving 10 bases of the junction unmatched. The germline CDR1 and CDR2 sequences are PRHDT and FYEKMQ (reference sequence). PCR was performed using 60 Vbeta and 13 Jbeta primers. Sequenced by immunoSEQ multiplex PCR; TCRdb stores in-frame clones only, minus some. The sample shows roughly 50,000 clones, and roughly 26% sits with its ten largest clones. Comments on this clone: The antigen is undetermined.

This TCR was sampled from a man in his forties in good health and CMV-seropositive. This chain uses TRBV13 with TRBJ2-7, with 8 nucleotides matching TRBD1. Sample: PBMCs. CDR3 nucleotides: TGTGCCAGCAGCTTAAGCGGACAGGGAAGGCGGGAGCAGTACTTC. Amino acid sequence: CASSLSGQGRREQYF.